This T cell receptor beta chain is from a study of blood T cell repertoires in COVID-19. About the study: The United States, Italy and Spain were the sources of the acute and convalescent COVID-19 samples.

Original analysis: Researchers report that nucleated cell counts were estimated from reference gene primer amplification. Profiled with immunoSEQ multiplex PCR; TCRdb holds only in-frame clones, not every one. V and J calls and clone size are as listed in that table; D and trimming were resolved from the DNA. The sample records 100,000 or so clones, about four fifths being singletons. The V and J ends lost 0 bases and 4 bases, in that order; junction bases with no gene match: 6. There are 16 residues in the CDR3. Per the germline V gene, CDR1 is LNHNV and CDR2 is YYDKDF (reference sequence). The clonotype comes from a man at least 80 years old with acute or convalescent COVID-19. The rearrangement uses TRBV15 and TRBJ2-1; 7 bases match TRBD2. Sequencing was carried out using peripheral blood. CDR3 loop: CATSRERGEGYNEQFF. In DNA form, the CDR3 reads TGTGCCACCAGCAGAGAGAGAGGGGAGGGGTACAATGAGCAGTTCTTC.